Below, 30 T cell receptor beta chains from the same sample are listed, as sequenced in a study of blood T cell repertoires in COVID-19. Measured with immunoSEQ multiplex PCR; TCRdb has only the in-frame clones, and not every one. The table has 200,000 or so clones, approximately 86% seen once. Specimen: peripheral blood. These receptors all stem from a man in his 60s with acute or convalescent COVID-19.

V gene TRBV27 combines with J gene TRBJ2-7; 8 positions agree with TRBD1. V was pared by 5 bases and J by 4 bases, with 13 bases of the junction left unmatched. Germline V gives CDR1 MNHEY, CDR2 SMNVEV (reference sequence). The CDR3 runs 16 residues. The CDR3 nucleotides read TGTGCCAGCAGTCTGACAGGGGCCCGACTGAAATACGAGCAGTACTTC. Its protein product is CASSLTGARLKYEQYF.

The chain has TRBV4-3 and TRBJ2-7; a possible D gene is TRBD2 (5 bases). Germline assignment: CDR1 LGHNA and CDR2 YSLEER. The CDR3 consists of 12 residues. V lost 3 bases and J lost 6, with 9 bases in between. The CDR3 sequence: CASSQAGGEQYF. DNA for the CDR3: TGCGCCAGCAGCCAGGCGGGCGGCGAGCAGTACTTC.

This chain joins TRBV19 and TRBJ2-4, with no clear D. Per germline, CDR1 LNHDA and CDR2 SQIVND (reference sequence). CDR3 size: 13 residues. Trimming pared 7 bases from V and 1 base from J, leaving 8 bases between. Written as DNA, the CDR3 is TGTGCCAGTAAGGAGACGGCCAAAAACATTCAGTACTTC. It translates to CASKETAKNIQYF.

The chain carries TRBV18 and TRBJ2-3; tentative D call: TRBD1 (6 bases). The CDR3 consists of 14 residues. The germline CDR1 and CDR2 sequences are KGHSH and LQKENI. V shed 8 bases and J shed 2 bases, with 14 bases lying between them. This CDR3 is CASLRGGPTDTQYF. The DNA for the CDR3 is TGTGCCAGCCTCAGAGGGGGACCCACAGATACGCAGTATTTT.

In its sample, this clone was seen a few times. The genes are TRBV19 and TRBJ1-1; tentative D call: TRBD1 (5 bases). Trimming took 6 bases from V and 5 from J, leaving 16 bases between them. The CDR3 spans 14 residues. Germline V gene data show CDR1 as LNHDA and CDR2 as SQIVND (reference sequence). Here the CDR3 reads CASRTDWGGTEAFF. The CDR3, as DNA: TGTGCCAGTAGGACAGATTGGGGGGGGACTGAAGCTTTCTTT.

This clone is a singleton in its sample. This chain links TRBV3-1 (or the pseudogene TRBV3-2) with TRBJ1-2; maybe TRBD1 (6 bases). CDR1 and CDR2 from the germline V gene are LGHDT and YNNKEL (reference sequence). V was cut by 4 bases and J by 1 base, with 10 bases left in between. The CDR3 sequence is 14 residues long. CDR3 sequence (DNA): TGTGCCAGCAGCCCAGGGGTTGGTAACTATGGCTACACCTTC. Protein product: CASSPGVGNYGYTF.

This clone has a single count. Here the CDR3 reads CASSRLTGGSYEQYF. Here the CDR3 DNA reads TGTGCCAGCAGCCGCCTAACAGGGGGCTCCTACGAGCAGTACTTC. J is TRBJ2-7 and V is TRBV3-1 (or the pseudogene TRBV3-2); TRBD1 matches 8 bases. The CDR3 has 15 amino acids. Trimming removed 4 bases from V and 0 bases from J; junction bases left unmatched: 5. CDR1 is LGHDT and CDR2 is YNNKEL in the germline V gene (reference sequence).

This clone was observed once. The CDR3, as DNA: TGTGCCAGCAGCTTAGCAGGGTCCCTTAATTCACCCCTCCACTTT. Amino acids: CASSLAGSLNSPLHF. This rearrangement joins TRBV11-2 to TRBJ1-6; tentatively, D is TRBD1 (5 bases). The CDR3 has 15 residues. Deletions cut 1 base from V and 6 bases from J, with 10 bases between. The germline V gene has CDR1 SGHAT and CDR2 FQNNGV.

V usage is TRBV2 and J usage is TRBJ2-2; D may be TRBD1 (5 bases). Germline assignment: CDR1 SNHLY and CDR2 FYNNEI. Trimming removed 2 bases at V and 0 bases at J, with 13 bases between. The CDR3 has 17 amino acids. CDR3 coding DNA: TGTGCCAGCAGTGAAACGCCCGACAGACCGAACACCGGGGAGCTGTTTTTT. It specifies CASSETPDRPNTGELFF.

The count of this clone is one. The CDR3 region has the DNA TGTGCCAGCAGCTCCCTAGCGGGGGGGCCTAATGAGCAGTTCTTC. Amino acid sequence: CASSSLAGGPNEQFF. The rearrangement uses TRBV7-2 and TRBJ2-1, with 12 nucleotides matching TRBD2. The CDR3 totals 15 residues. After removal of 4 bases from V and 7 bases from J, the junction contained 5 bases not matched to a gene. CDR1 and CDR2 from the germline V gene are SGHTA and FQGNSA.

The V call is TRBV9, the J call TRBJ1-2; D not resolved. Trimming took 0 bases from V and 5 from J, leaving 11 bases between them. The CDR3 spans 14 residues. Germline assignment: CDR1 SGDLS and CDR2 YYNGEE. CDR3 sequence (DNA): TGTGCCAGCAGCGTAGATGGAGGGAGGTATGGCTACACCTTC. It translates to CASSVDGGRYGYTF.

The chain couples TRBV30 to TRBJ1-6; unclear D gene. V lost 2 bases, J lost 0 bases, and 8 bases lay in between. The CDR3 runs to 15 residues. The germline V gene encodes CDR1 GTSNPN and CDR2 SVGIG (reference sequence). The CDR3 sequence is CAWSFTSSYNSPLHF. The CDR3 nucleotides are TGTGCCTGGAGTTTCACTAGCTCCTATAATTCACCCCTCCACTTT.

The V gene is TRBV7-2, the J gene TRBJ2-7; 9 nucleotides align to TRBD1. CDR3 length equals 15 residues. The germline V gene has CDR1 SGHTA and CDR2 FQGNSA. J lost 4 bases, V lost 5 bases, and 9 bases had no gene match. CDR3 sequence: CASSLGTGTRYEQYF. The CDR3 nucleotides are TGTGCCAGCAGCCTCGGGACAGGGACGCGGTACGAGCAGTACTTC.

The CDR3 protein is CASSSGLAGVSYTQYF. For the CDR3, the DNA is TGTGCCAGCAGTTCTGGCCTAGCGGGGGTCTCGTATACGCAGTATTTT. The chain links TRBV11-2 to TRBJ2-3, with TRBD2 matching over 10 bases. Germline V gene data show CDR1 as SGHAT and CDR2 as FQNNGV. The CDR3 consists of 16 residues. With 6 bases clipped from V and 7 bases from J, the junction kept 13 bases outside the gene matches.

This clone turned up a few times. The gene calls are TRBV11-3 and TRBJ2-1, with D tentatively TRBD1 (5 bases). Per the germline V gene, CDR1 is SGHNT and CDR2 is YENEEA. CDR3 length equals 18 residues. The germline V and J ends were trimmed by 1 base and 0 bases, with 16 bases remaining between them. This CDR3 is CASSLGKMGLSSYNEQFF. DNA for the CDR3: TGTGCCAGCAGCTTAGGTAAGATGGGGCTTAGCTCCTACAATGAGCAGTTCTTC.

The chain has TRBV28 and TRBJ2-7, with 7 bases matching TRBD2. Unmatched junction bases numbered 7, after V lost 7 bases and J lost 4 bases. Germline lookup yields CDR1 MDHEN and CDR2 SYDVKM. The CDR3 runs 13 residues. The CDR3, as DNA: TGTGCCAGCACCCACCCGGGGGGTTACGAGCAGTACTTC. This sequence encodes CASTHPGGYEQYF.

The V call is TRBV29-1, the J call TRBJ2-5; TRBD2 agrees at 12 bases. This CDR3 contains 17 residues. J lost 4 bases, V lost 4 bases, and 13 bases had no gene match. Germline loops: CDR1 SQVTM, CDR2 ANQGSEA. CDR3 amino acids: CSVGTRTSGVGRETQYF. DNA of the CDR3: TGCAGCGTTGGAACCCGGACTAGCGGGGTTGGTAGAGAGACCCAGTACTTC.

The rearrangement links TRBV5-1 to TRBJ2-1, with TRBD2 identical over 8 bases. Trimming at V came to 0 bases and at J to 10 bases, leaving 6 bases not matched to a gene. CDR1 and CDR2 from the germline V gene are SGHRS and YFSETQ. This CDR3 contains 14 residues. The CDR3 reads CASSLVGGANEQFF. As DNA, the CDR3 is TGCGCCAGCAGCTTGGTCGGGGGGGCCAACGAGCAGTTCTTC. Filled out from reference TRBV5-1 and TRBJ2-1, the complete variable domain reads KAGVTQTPRYLIKTRGQQVTLSCSPISGHRSVSWYQQTPGQGLQFLFEYFSETQRNKGNFPGRFSGRQFSNSRSEMNVSTLELGDSALYLCASSLVGGANEQFFGPGTRLTVL.

In this sample, this clone turned up once. A much larger clonotype is one base distant, so this may be a read error. The gene calls are TRBV11-3 and TRBJ2-7, with D possibly TRBD1 on 6 matching bases. With 6 bases removed from V and 2 bases from J, the gap between germline ends came to 8 bases. CDR3 length: 12 residues. The germline V gene has CDR1 SGHNT and CDR2 YENEEA. CDR3 DNA sequence: TGTGCCAGCAGTGGGGGCCCCTACGAGCAGTACTTC. Translated: CASSGGPYEQYF.

V is TRBV5-1 and J is TRBJ1-5; D is unclear. CDR3 length equals 15 residues. Trimming stripped 0 bases from V and 1 base from J, with 8 bases between. CDR1 is SGHRS and CDR2 is YFSETQ in the germline V gene. The CDR3: CASSLGLSSNQPQHF. DNA for the CDR3: TGCGCCAGCAGCTTGGGACTGTCAAGCAATCAGCCCCAGCATTTT.

The chain recombines TRBV6-1 with TRBJ2-6; unclear D gene. The CDR3 sequence is 15 residues long. V was trimmed by 3 bases and J by 0 bases, leaving 6 bases between them. Germline lookup yields CDR1 MNHNS and CDR2 SASEGT. CDR3 coding DNA: TGTGCCAGCAGTGATCAGAACTCTGGGGCCAACGTCCTGACTTTC. Amino acid sequence: CASSDQNSGANVLTF.

The chain combines TRBV7-2 with TRBJ2-6; 10 bases map to TRBD1. The germline V gene encodes CDR1 SGHTA and CDR2 FQGNSA. The CDR3 has 18 amino acids. Trimming removed 2 bases from V and 2 bases from J; junction bases left unmatched: 6. CDR3 protein: CASSLKGTGATGANVLTF. The CDR3 DNA sequence: TGTGCCAGCAGCTTAAAAGGGACAGGGGCTACTGGGGCCAACGTCCTGACTTTC. Using reference TRBV7-2 and TRBJ2-6 for the parts outside the CDR3, the full variable domain is GAGVSQSPSNKVTEKGKDVELRCDPISGHTALYWYRQSLGQGLEFLIYFQGNSAPDKSGLPSDRFSAERTGGSVSTLTIQRTQQEDSAVYLCASSLKGTGATGANVLTFGAGSRLTVL.

V and J are TRBV6-1 and TRBJ1-2, with 9 bases aligning to TRBD1. CDR1 is MNHNS and CDR2 is SASEGT in the germline V gene. Losses at the gene ends were 3 bases for V and 4 bases for J; bases not matched to a gene: 9. This CDR3 is 16 amino acids long. CDR3 amino acids: CASSDIGTGKVYGYTF. The CDR3, as DNA: TGTGCCAGCAGTGATATCGGGACAGGGAAGGTCTATGGCTACACCTTC.

The chain carries TRBV18 and TRBJ2-5, with 11 bases fitting TRBD2. This CDR3 is built from 17 residues. With 6 bases clipped from V and 5 bases from J, the junction kept 14 bases outside the gene matches. Germline CDR1 is KGHSH and CDR2 is LQKENI. The DNA of the CDR3 is TGTGCCAGCTCCCATACTAGCGGGGGCGCCGCAGGGGAGACCCAGTACTTC. Protein: CASSHTSGGAAGETQYF.

The chain uses TRBV29-1 and TRBJ2-2, with 15 bases lining up with TRBD2. The CDR3 is 17 amino acids. After removal of 1 base from V and 7 bases from J, the junction contained 7 bases not matched to a gene. The germline gives CDR1 SQVTM, CDR2 ANQGSEA. CDR3 nucleotides: TGCAGCGTTGAAGGGACTAGCGGGGGGGCCTCTATCGGGGAGCTGTTTTTT. Protein sequence: CSVEGTSGGASIGELFF.

The chain uses TRBV6-5 and TRBJ2-3; TRBD1 might be the D (6 bases). This CDR3 has 15 residues. CDR1 MNHEY and CDR2 SVGAGI come from the germline V gene. V was cut by 5 bases and J by 1 base, with 13 bases left in between. The CDR3 DNA sequence: TGTGCCAGCAGTATAGAGGACAGACGCACAGATACGCAGTATTTT. Encoded protein: CASSIEDRRTDTQYF.

This chain uses TRBV9 with TRBJ2-1, with 8 bases that match TRBD2. Losses at the gene ends were 4 bases for V and 4 bases for J; bases not matched to a gene: 7. Germline CDR1 SGDLS, CDR2 YYNGEE. CDR3 length: 15 amino acids. CDR3 sequence (DNA): TGTGCCAGCAGCTCTCCAGCGGGAGTTTACAATGAGCAGTTCTTC. Amino acids: CASSSPAGVYNEQFF. The variable domain in full, with the rest retrieved from reference TRBV9 and TRBJ2-1, is DSGVTQTPKHLITATGQRVTLRCSPRSGDLSVYWYQQSLDQGLQFLIQYYNGEERAKGNILERFSAQQFPDLHSELNLSSLELGDSALYFCASSSPAGVYNEQFFGPGTRLTVL.

The chain employs TRBV11-2 and TRBJ2-3; 8 bases align to TRBD2. The J segment lost 1 base and the V segment lost 1 base, leaving 4 bases of the junction unmatched. The CDR3 extends over 16 amino acids. Germline loops: CDR1 SGHAT, CDR2 FQNNGV. CDR3 sequence reads: CASSLVPAGGTDTQYF. Written as DNA, the CDR3 is TGTGCCAGCAGCTTAGTCCCAGCGGGGGGCACAGATACGCAGTATTTT.

The chain combines TRBV7-8 with TRBJ2-3; no clear D. CDR1 SGHVS and CDR2 FQNEAQ come from the germline V gene. The CDR3 runs 15 residues. Trimming removed 1 base from V and 4 bases from J, with 12 bases in between. The CDR3 reads CASSLVQTTSDTQYF. In DNA form, the CDR3 reads TGTGCCAGCAGCTTAGTACAGACGACCTCAGATACGCAGTATTTT.

This clone was counted once. The rearrangement uses TRBV10-2 and TRBJ2-5, with 8 bases that match TRBD1. The germline CDR1 and CDR2 sequences are WSHSY and SAAADI. This CDR3 region has 13 residues. V was clipped by 7 bases and J by 5 bases; unmatched bases: 6. The chain's CDR3 is CASMQGAWETQYF. As DNA, the CDR3 is TGCGCCAGCATGCAGGGGGCATGGGAGACCCAGTACTTC.